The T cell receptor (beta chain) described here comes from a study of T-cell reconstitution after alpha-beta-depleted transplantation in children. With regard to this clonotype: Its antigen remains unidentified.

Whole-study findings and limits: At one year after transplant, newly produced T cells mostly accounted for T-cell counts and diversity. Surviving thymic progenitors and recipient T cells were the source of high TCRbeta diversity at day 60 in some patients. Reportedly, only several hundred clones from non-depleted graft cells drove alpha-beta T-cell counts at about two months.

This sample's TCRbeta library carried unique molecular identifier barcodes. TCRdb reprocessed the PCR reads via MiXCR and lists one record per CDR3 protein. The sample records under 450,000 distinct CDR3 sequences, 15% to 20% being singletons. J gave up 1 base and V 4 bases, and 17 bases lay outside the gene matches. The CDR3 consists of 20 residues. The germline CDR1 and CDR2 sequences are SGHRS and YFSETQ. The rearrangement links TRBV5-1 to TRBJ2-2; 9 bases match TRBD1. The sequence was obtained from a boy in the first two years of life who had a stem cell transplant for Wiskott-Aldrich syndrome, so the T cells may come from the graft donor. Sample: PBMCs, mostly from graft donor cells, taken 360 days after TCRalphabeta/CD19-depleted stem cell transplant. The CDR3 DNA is TGCGCCAGCAGCCTCAAAACCATTGACAGGGGGAGTAAGAACACCGGGGAGCTGTTTTTT. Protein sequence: CASSLKTIDRGSKNTGELFF.